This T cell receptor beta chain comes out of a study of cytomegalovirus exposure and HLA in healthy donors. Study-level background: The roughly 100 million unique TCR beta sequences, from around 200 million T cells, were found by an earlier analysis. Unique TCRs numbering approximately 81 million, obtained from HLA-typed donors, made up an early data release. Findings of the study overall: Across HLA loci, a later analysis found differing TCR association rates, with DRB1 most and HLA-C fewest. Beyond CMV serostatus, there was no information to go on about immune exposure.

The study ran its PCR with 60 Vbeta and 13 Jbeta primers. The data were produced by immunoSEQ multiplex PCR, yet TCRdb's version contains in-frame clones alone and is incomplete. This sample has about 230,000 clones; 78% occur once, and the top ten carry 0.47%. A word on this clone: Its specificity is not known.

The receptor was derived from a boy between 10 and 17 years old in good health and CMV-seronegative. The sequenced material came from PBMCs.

The CDR3 coding sequence is TGTGCCAGTAGCACTGACAGGGCGAACACTGAAGCTTTCTTT. It is translated as CASSTDRANTEAFF. The chain couples TRBV19 to TRBJ1-1; TRBD1 matches 7 bases. The CDR3 loop spans 14 amino acids. Germline CDR1 LNHDA, CDR2 SQIVND (reference sequence). Trimming took 6 bases from V and 1 from J; bases not matched to a gene: 5.